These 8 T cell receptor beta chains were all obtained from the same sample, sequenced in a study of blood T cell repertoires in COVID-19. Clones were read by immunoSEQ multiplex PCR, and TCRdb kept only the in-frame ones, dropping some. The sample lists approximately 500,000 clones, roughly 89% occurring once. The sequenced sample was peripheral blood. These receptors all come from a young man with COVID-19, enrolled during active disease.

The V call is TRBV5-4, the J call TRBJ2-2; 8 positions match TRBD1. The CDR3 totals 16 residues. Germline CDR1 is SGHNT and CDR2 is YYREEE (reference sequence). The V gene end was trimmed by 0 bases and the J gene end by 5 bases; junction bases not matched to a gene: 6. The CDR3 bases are TGTGCCAGCAGCTTGGCGGAACAGGGGGGTACCGGGGAGCTGTTTTTT. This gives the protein CASSLAEQGGTGELFF.

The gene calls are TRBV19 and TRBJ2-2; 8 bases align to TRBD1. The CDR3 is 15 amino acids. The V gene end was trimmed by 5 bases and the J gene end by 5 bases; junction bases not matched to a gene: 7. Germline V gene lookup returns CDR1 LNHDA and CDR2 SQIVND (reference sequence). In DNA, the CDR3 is TGTGCCAGTAGTTCCCAGGGGGCGGGTACCGGGGAGCTGTTTTTT. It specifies CASSSQGAGTGELFF.

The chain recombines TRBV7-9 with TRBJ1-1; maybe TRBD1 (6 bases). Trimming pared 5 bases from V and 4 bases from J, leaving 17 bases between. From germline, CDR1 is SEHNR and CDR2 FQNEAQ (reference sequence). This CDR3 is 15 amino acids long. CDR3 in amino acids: CASSPIADSTTEAFF. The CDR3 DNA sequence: TGTGCCAGCAGCCCGATTGCGGACAGTACCACTGAAGCTTTCTTT.

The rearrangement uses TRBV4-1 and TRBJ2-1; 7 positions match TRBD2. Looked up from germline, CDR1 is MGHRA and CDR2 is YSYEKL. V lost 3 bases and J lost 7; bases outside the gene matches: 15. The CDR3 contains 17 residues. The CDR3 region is CASSHNPGSGIWNEQFF. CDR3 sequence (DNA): TGCGCCAGCAGCCATAACCCTGGGAGCGGGATCTGGAATGAGCAGTTCTTC.

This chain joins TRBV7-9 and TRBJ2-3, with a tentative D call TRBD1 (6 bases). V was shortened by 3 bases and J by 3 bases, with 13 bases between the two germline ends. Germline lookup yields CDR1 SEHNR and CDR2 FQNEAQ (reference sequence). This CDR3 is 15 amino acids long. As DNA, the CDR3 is TGTGCCAGCAGCTTTAACAGGGCGTGGACAGATACGCAGTATTTT. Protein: CASSFNRAWTDTQYF.

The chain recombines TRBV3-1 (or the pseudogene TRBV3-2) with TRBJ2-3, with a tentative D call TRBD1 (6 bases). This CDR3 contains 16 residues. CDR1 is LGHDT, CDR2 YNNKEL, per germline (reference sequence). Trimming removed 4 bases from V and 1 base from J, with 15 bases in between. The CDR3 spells CASSPPHRAGTDTQYF. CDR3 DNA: TGTGCCAGCAGCCCTCCTCACAGGGCGGGCACAGATACGCAGTATTTT.

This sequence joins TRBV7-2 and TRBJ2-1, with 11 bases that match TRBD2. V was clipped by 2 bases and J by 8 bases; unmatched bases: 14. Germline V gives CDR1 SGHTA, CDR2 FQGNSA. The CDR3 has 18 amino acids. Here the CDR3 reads CASSLRGISGRVSHEQFF. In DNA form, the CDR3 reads TGTGCCAGCAGCTTAAGAGGAATTAGCGGGAGGGTGAGTCATGAGCAGTTCTTC.

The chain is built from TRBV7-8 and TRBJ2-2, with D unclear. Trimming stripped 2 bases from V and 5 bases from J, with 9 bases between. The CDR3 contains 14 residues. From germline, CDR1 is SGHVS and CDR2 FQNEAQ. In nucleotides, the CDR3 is TGTGCCAGCAGCTTATTATCCGGGACCGGGGAGCTGTTTTTT. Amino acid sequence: CASSLLSGTGELFF.